This TCR beta chain was documented in a study of OX40 agonist ivuxolimab in advanced cancers. Overall study: Every 2 weeks, patients received ivuxolimab intravenously, dosed at 0.01 to 10 mg/kg. Partial response was recorded in three patients: one hepatocellular carcinoma and two cutaneous melanoma cases.

CDR1 is LNHDA, CDR2 SQIVND, per germline (reference sequence). The CDR3 is 14 amino acids. J gave up 2 bases and V 9 bases, and 2 bases lay outside the gene matches. Assay used: immunoSEQ multiplex PCR; TCRdb lists only in-frame clones, some missing. This table has 95,000 to 150,000 clones, 90% to 95% appearing once. The source was CD4+ or CD8+ T cells sorted from blood, collected in a trial of the OX40 agonist ivuxolimab. The chain is built from TRBV19 and TRBJ2-2; 11 bases align to TRBD1. The source of this sequence is an adult with an advanced solid tumor such as melanoma, head and neck, liver or kidney cancer. DNA of the CDR3: TGTGCCAGCCGGACAGGGGGCAACACCGGGGAGCTGTTTTTT. It encodes CASRTGGNTGELFF.